This T cell receptor beta chain was sequenced in a study of blood T cell repertoires in COVID-19. TCRdb keeps only in-frame clones here, not all; method: immunoSEQ multiplex PCR. Of about 59,000 clones detected, over 75% appear once; the ten largest clones hold around 9.7%. The CDR3 has 17 residues. Deletions cut 5 bases from V and 2 bases from J, with 19 bases between. CDR1 and CDR2 from the germline V gene are SGHNT and YENEEA. This clone was detected only once. What was sequenced was peripheral blood. J is TRBJ2-1 and V is TRBV11-3, with D possibly matching TRBD2 (6 bases). The sequence was collected from a human donor in a cohort sampled during active COVID-19. CDR3 bases: TGTGCCAGCAGCCGAACTTATTCGTCGGGGGCCTACAATGAGCAGTTCTTC. Its protein is CASSRTYSSGAYNEQFF. Complete variable domain (other parts from reference TRBV11-3 and TRBJ2-1): EAGVVQSPRYKIIEKKQPVAFWCNPISGHNTLYWYLQNLGQGPELLIRYENEEAVDDSQLPKDRFSAERLKGVDSTLKIQPAELGDSAVYLCASSRTYSSGAYNEQFFGPGTRLTVL.